Shown below are 15 T cell receptor beta chains from a single sample sequenced in a study of control samples from healthy donors and cancer patients. Clones were read by immunoSEQ multiplex PCR, and TCRdb kept only the in-frame ones, dropping some. This sample has about 95,000 clones, with around four fifths found just once. The material sequenced was blood. These TCRs come from a young man in good health.

The genes are TRBV5-8 and TRBJ2-1, with D perhaps matching TRBD1 or TRBD2 (5 bases each). Deletions cut 6 bases from V and 0 bases from J, with 13 bases between. The CDR3 extends over 15 amino acids. Germline CDR1 is SGHTS and CDR2 is YDEGEE. CDR3 sequence (DNA): TGTGCCAGCACCGTACGGGGCGTCTCCTACAATGAGCAGTTCTTC. Residues: CASTVRGVSYNEQFF.

J is TRBJ1-5 and V is TRBV6-5; D uncertain. Germline CDR1 is MNHEY and CDR2 is SVGAGI. CDR3 length equals 12 residues. The V end lost 6 bases, the J end lost 4 bases, and 7 bases lay between the germline ends. CDR3 region: CASRQTNQPQHF. In DNA, the CDR3 is TGTGCCAGCAGACAGACTAATCAGCCCCAGCATTTT.

The gene calls are TRBV29-1 and TRBJ1-5; TRBD1 agrees at 11 bases. The trim removed 6 bases at V and 6 bases at J, leaving 7 bases unmatched. The CDR3 runs 14 residues. Germline V lookup: CDR1 SQVTM, CDR2 ANQGSEA. The CDR3 loop is CSVGGTGGGQPQHF. In DNA form, the CDR3 reads TGCAGCGTGGGAGGGACAGGGGGAGGTCAGCCCCAGCATTTT.

The rearrangement uses TRBV20-1 and TRBJ2-3; D perhaps matches TRBD2 (6 bases). The V end lost 1 base, the J end lost 13 bases, and 6 bases lay between the germline ends. Germline values: CDR1 DFQATT, CDR2 SNEGSKA (reference sequence). The CDR3 runs to 9 residues. The CDR3 DNA sequence: TGCAGTGCTAGAGGGGGGGAGTATTTT. This translates into CSARGGEYF.

J is TRBJ1-4 and V is TRBV5-1; D not certain. Trimming cost V 4 bases and J 0 bases, with 13 bases left between them. CDR1 is SGHRS, CDR2 YFSETQ, per germline. CDR3 length: 16 amino acids. CDR3 region: CASSPIPGATNEKLFF. In DNA form, the CDR3 reads TGCGCCAGCAGCCCGATCCCCGGGGCAACTAATGAAAAACTGTTTTTT.

The chain is built from TRBV11-2 and TRBJ1-1; D is unclear. The CDR3 spans 14 residues. V lost 1 base and J 0 bases, leaving 6 bases between the germline ends. Germline CDR1 reads SGHAT; CDR2 reads FQNNGV. The CDR3 DNA reads TGTGCCAGCAGCTTAGGACGGATGAACACTGAAGCTTTCTTT. It yields the protein CASSLGRMNTEAFF.

V is TRBV7-6 and J is TRBJ2-3; 12 bases line up with TRBD2. Germline V CDR1 and CDR2: SGHVS, FNYEAQ. The CDR3 is made up of 16 amino acids. With V trimmed by 5 bases and J by 1 base, 4 bases remained unmatched. The CDR3 loop reads CASSHRLAGGTDTQYF. CDR3 DNA: TGTGCCAGCAGCCACCGACTAGCGGGGGGCACAGATACGCAGTATTTT.

The rearrangement joins TRBV21-1 to TRBJ1-2; the DNA was not compared with TRBD1, the D call given in the table. TRBV21-1 is a known pseudogene. This CDR3 comprises 14 residues. This CDR3 reads CASSTPGQGKGYTF. The CDR3 DNA follows: TGTGCCAGCAGCACCCCGGGACAGGGAAAAGGCTACACCTTC.

The genes are TRBV6-5 and TRBJ1-5; D unclear. This CDR3 spans 12 amino acids. Looked up from germline, CDR1 is MNHEY and CDR2 is SVGAGI. V lost 4 bases, J lost 4 bases, and 5 bases lay in between. CDR3 in DNA: TGTGCCAGCAGTTCCGGGAATCAGCCCCAGCATTTT. Residues: CASSSGNQPQHF.

J is TRBJ1-1 and V is TRBV12-3 or TRBV12-4; no clear D. The CDR3 has 11 amino acids. V was clipped by 3 bases and J by 5 bases, with 4 bases between them. The CDR3 loop is CASSFRTEAFF. The CDR3 DNA reads TGTGCCAGCAGTTTTAGAACTGAAGCTTTCTTT.

V and J are TRBV5-1 and TRBJ1-6; D not resolved. The CDR3 loop spans 15 amino acids. V was cut by 4 bases and J by 0 bases, with 8 bases left in between. CDR1 SGHRS and CDR2 YFSETQ come from the germline V gene. The CDR3 region is CASSRTSSYNSPLHF. In nucleotides, the CDR3 is TGCGCCAGCAGCCGAACGAGCTCCTATAATTCACCCCTCCACTTT.

V is TRBV12-3 or TRBV12-4 and J is TRBJ2-7, with D possibly matching TRBD1 (5 bases). This CDR3 region has 13 residues. Trimming left V 5 bases short and J 3 bases short, with 11 bases between. The CDR3 protein is CASSPDTGYEQYF. CDR3 coding DNA: TGTGCCAGCAGTCCGGACACGGGCTACGAGCAGTACTTC.

This chain joins TRBV5-6 and TRBJ2-7; TRBD2 agrees at 7 bases. This CDR3 is 16 amino acids long. CDR1 is SGHDT, CDR2 YYEEEE, per germline. J gave up 3 bases and V 1 base, and 10 bases lay outside the gene matches. The CDR3 region is CASSLPSGRRDYEQYF. The CDR3 DNA follows: TGTGCCAGCAGCTTGCCATCCGGGAGGCGGGACTACGAGCAGTACTTC.

This clone was seen just once. V and J are TRBV6-5 and TRBJ1-6, with TRBD1 matching 7 bases. V shed 6 bases and J 10 bases; nucleotides not matched to a gene: 6. The CDR3 is made up of 13 amino acids. Germline V gene lookup returns CDR1 MNHEY and CDR2 SVGAGI. In nucleotides, the CDR3 is TGTGCCAGCAGAAGACAGGGTCCGTCACCCCTCCACTTT. Its protein is CASRRQGPSPLHF.

The V gene is TRBV30, the J gene TRBJ1-4; a possible D gene is TRBD1 (5 bases). This CDR3 is built from 14 residues. Trimming shortened V by 1 base and J by 8 bases, and 14 bases separated the two germline ends. Germline V gene sequence: CDR1 GTSNPN, CDR2 SVGIG (reference sequence). CDR3 sequence (DNA): TGTGCCTGGAGTGGGGGACCCTGGGGAGAAAAACTGTTTTTT. Its protein is CAWSGGPWGEKLFF. The full variable domain, in which reference TRBV30 and TRBJ1-4 provide the parts outside the CDR3, is SQTIHQWPATLVQPVGSPLSLECTVEGTSNPNLYWYRQAAGRGLQLLFYSVGIGQISSEVPQNLSASRPQDRQFILSSKKLLLSDSGFYLCAWSGGPWGEKLFFGSGTQLSVL.